The sequence of this T cell receptor beta chain was determined in a study of cytomegalovirus exposure and HLA in healthy donors. The junction had 11 bases not matched to a gene; V was cut back by 3 bases and J by 0 bases. The CDR3 covers 16 residues. CDR1 GTSNPN and CDR2 SVGIG come from the germline V gene (reference sequence). This clone was counted a single time. 60 Vbeta and 13 Jbeta primers were used in PCR. The repertoire was sequenced with immunoSEQ multiplex PCR; TCRdb's copy has only in-frame clones and lacks some. The sample carries about 67,000 clones, about 82% recorded once. Sequenced input: PBMCs. This TCR was sampled from a woman aged 25-40 years in good health and CMV-seronegative. This chain links TRBV30 with TRBJ2-7, with 7 positions matching TRBD2. CDR3 in DNA: TGTGCCTGGAGCTCGGGACTACCGGTCGTCTCCTACGAGCAGTACTTC. Encoded protein: CAWSSGLPVVSYEQYF.